The source of this T cell receptor beta chain is a study of T cells in localized non-small cell lung cancer (dated by TCRdb to the early 2020s). Describing the broader study: The study analyzed T cell repertoires of under 250 early-stage NSCLC patients, comparing tumors and uninvolved tumor-adjacent lungs. The cohort was made up of roughly 250 treatment-naive NSCLC patients whose localized lung tumors had been resected. A mean age of around 66 years was recorded for the NSCLC patients, of whom 129 were male and about a hundred were female. What the study reported, not specific to this receptor: Because of the exploratory design, TCR variables were selected using unadjusted p-values without false-discovery rate correction. Multi-region tumor sequencing was not performed, so intratumor heterogeneity could not be excluded. Uninvolved tumor-adjacent lung showed the highest T cell clonality, higher than tumor, which suggests more focused antigenic responses in the uninvolved tumor-adjacent lung. Of the top 100 tumor clones, a median of roughly 60 were detected in paired uninvolved adjacent lung; about 26 were also among that lung's top 100. Higher blood T cell density associated with longer overall survival, while higher adjacent-lung clonality associated with shorter survival.

About this clone itself: Its cognate antigen has yet to be identified. No qualities accompany the bases; no much larger clone lies one base away.

The immunoSEQ Assay was used to sequence TCR beta CDR3 regions from DNA. The published analysis was carried out like this. To compute T cell density, TCR beta template counts were normalized to usable DNA, which was estimated by amplifying housekeeping genes. The preseqR package was used to estimate richness by extrapolating to 400,000 templates for PBMC samples and to 120,000 templates for tissue samples. Clonality was defined as one minus Pielou's evenness. Differential abundance testing on productive amino-acid clonotypes, with a minimum total count of 5 and an alpha of 0.1, was used to identify tissue-enriched TCRs. Repertoire overlap between compartments was quantified with the Jaccard Index and Morisita Overlap Index. GLIPH grouped TCR beta CDR3s together with public tetramer-defined viral CDR3s, and a viral motif had to include at least three viral sequences and also show V-gene enrichment. TCRdb obtained this table from immuneACCESS and retained in-frame rearrangements with V and J assigned. These tables miss some clones; where compared with another copy, unresolved V genes account for less than half of the shortfall, and the remainder is unexplained. V and J calls and clone size come straight from that table; D and trimming were deduced from the DNA. Here the sample has about 24,000 clones; roughly 90% occur a single time. The ten largest clones represent nearly 15% of the sample.

At diagnosis, peripheral blood, uninvolved tumor-adjacent lung and tumor were collected and stored as a combination of fresh-frozen and FFPE material. For TCR repertoire profiling, blood samples were analyzed in the form of peripheral blood mononuclear cells. This receptor was identified in a man between 35 and 75 years old with stage III squamous cell lung carcinoma. The sequences come from peripheral blood, collected before any cancer treatment.

The nucleotides read TGTGCCAGTAGTCCCCTGAGGGGGAACTACGAGCAGTACTTC. It translates to CASSPLRGNYEQYF. The chain links TRBV19 with TRBJ2-7, with a tentative D gene TRBD1 over 6 matching bases. Spanning cysteine to phenylalanine, the CDR3 consists of 14 amino acids. The CDR3 DNA has 42 bases and is translated from base 1. V is pared back by 5 bases and J by 3 bases, with 14 bases lying between the germline termini. CDR1 and CDR2, per the germline V gene (reference sequence), are LNHDA and SQIVND.